Listed below are T cell receptor beta chains from one sample, sequenced in a study of blood T cell repertoires in COVID-19. The repertoire was sequenced with immunoSEQ multiplex PCR; TCRdb's copy has only in-frame clones and lacks some. The repertoire includes 150,000 to 180,000 clones, approximately 78% of them detected once, and around 1.7% sits in the top ten. Sequences were obtained from peripheral blood. Receptor source: a man at least 80 years old with acute or convalescent COVID-19. Each CDR3 is given without its conserved first and last residue. Fields, in order: CDR3 protein, J gene, V gene.

ASSLGRGATDTQY TRBJ2-3 TRBV13
ASSEYYEQY TRBJ2-7 TRBV6-1
ASSPSSGGNYEQF TRBJ2-1 TRBV5-8
ASSLAVWDGRGGYT TRBJ1-2 TRBV7-9
ASSQAGGLSTGELF TRBJ2-2 TRBV3-1/TRBV3-2
ASSPEGRGNIQY TRBJ2-4 TRBV6-5
ASSTNTYGYT TRBJ1-2 TRBV6-6
ASRSGEGKADTQY TRBJ2-3 TRBV9
AIKGQMNTEAF TRBJ1-1 TRBV15
AITGTSGGATEQF TRBJ2-1 TRBV10-3
ASSSPGGGANTGELF TRBJ2-2 TRBV19
ASRRQGLATGELF TRBJ2-2 TRBV11-1
ASSSRTSGGINEQF TRBJ2-1 TRBV7-3
ASTVLRQGDTQY TRBJ2-3 TRBV3-1/TRBV3-2
ASSLRIQAYEQY TRBJ2-7 TRBV11-3
ASSPTRLNNEQF TRBJ2-1 TRBV5-1
ASSLMGLAGYEQY TRBJ2-7 TRBV5-6
ASSLGQGSYGYT TRBJ1-2 TRBV5-1
ASSLFQGTGANVLT TRBJ2-6 TRBV27
ASSDRYMNTEAF TRBJ1-1 TRBV2
ASSRYPGQGLSGANVLT TRBJ2-6 TRBV27
ASSLKSSEDYEQY TRBJ2-7 TRBV27
ASRFTGGSGYT TRBJ1-2 TRBV6-5
ASSTYGQSSGNTIY TRBJ1-3 TRBV7-8
ASSQSSGELAKNIQY TRBJ2-4 TRBV23-1
ASSLAGDYTGELF TRBJ2-2 TRBV5-1
ASSLDLRTGTDTQY TRBJ2-3 TRBV11-3
ASSAGTAYGYT TRBJ1-2 TRBV19
AMKGQAADTQY TRBJ2-3 TRBV10-3
ASSEGQGQNYGYT TRBJ1-2 TRBV2
ASSGGGQGNEQF TRBJ2-1 TRBV5-1
SALEAQAAF TRBJ1-1 TRBV20-1
ASSFGQGSNQPQH TRBJ1-5 TRBV9
ASSEDRGQETQY TRBJ2-5 TRBV9
ASSAGTSRTDTQY TRBJ2-3 TRBV2
ASSLARWGATGELF TRBJ2-2 TRBV5-6
ASSLGQARGEAF TRBJ1-1 TRBV11-2
ASSSRTSGGMFQY TRBJ2-5 TRBV6-9
ASKTGGDYNEQF TRBJ2-1 TRBV6-5
ASSQARNTEAF TRBJ1-1 TRBV3-1/TRBV3-2
ASSPRTGHEQY TRBJ2-7 TRBV3-1/TRBV3-2
GACGHETQY TRBJ2-5 TRBV29-1
ASKPGVGNTEAF TRBJ1-1 TRBV19
ASSFQGLYAGNTIY TRBJ1-3 TRBV28
ASSPGGSTDTQY TRBJ2-3 TRBV25-1
ASSLFRAETEAF TRBJ1-1 TRBV7-2
ASSLIGGTNEKLF TRBJ1-4 TRBV7-8